This T cell receptor (beta chain) was recorded in a study of blood T cells in healthy people across ages. Study-level results: No conclusive comparison of naive versus antigen-experienced cells was possible with unsorted PBMCs.

Germline V lookup: CDR1 KGHSH, CDR2 LQKENI. The CDR3 sequence is 15 residues long. V lost 3 bases and J lost 1; bases outside the gene matches: 4. Total RNA extraction produced at least 5.5 micrograms (per sample) for the study. As concerns this clonotype: Its antigen is not identified.

Primers used in a second PCR of roughly 7 to 11 cycles were a sample-barcoded 5' primer and a J-beta primer mix. From the 5' RACE reads, TCRdb called clonotypes with MiXCR, one entry per CDR3 protein. The data hold approximately 730,000 distinct CDR3 sequences, with 43% observed a single time. The sequenced sample was blood. The TCR comes from a woman aged 55-70 years in good health. The gene calls are TRBV18 and TRBJ2-7, with 9 bases identical to TRBD2. CDR3 sequence reads: CASSPSGGGSYEQYF. For the CDR3, the DNA is TGTGCCAGCTCACCTAGCGGGGGCGGATCCTACGAGCAGTACTTC.